This is a list of T cell receptor beta chains from one sample in a study of OX40 agonist ivuxolimab in advanced cancers. TCRdb's table, derived via immunoSEQ multiplex PCR, lists solely in-frame clones and lacks some. The sample comprises approximately 82,000 clones, around four fifths of which are singletons, and approximately 0.9% rests with the top ten. Sample: CD4+ or CD8+ T cells sorted from blood, taken in a trial of the OX40 agonist ivuxolimab. Receptor source: an adult with an advanced solid tumor such as melanoma, head and neck, liver or kidney cancer. Each CDR3 is given with its conserved first and last residue. A D gene is named only where the DNA matches it firmly. Expanded clones are given a class, and other clones once, few, many or no size at all.

clone size: -
J gene: TRBJ2-7
V gene: TRBV6-5
D gene: -
CDR3 DNA: TGTGCCAGCAGTTACAAATTTCCGGCCGGCGGTTACGAGCAGTACTTC
CDR3 protein: CASSYKFPAGGYEQYF

clone size: -
J gene: TRBJ1-5
V gene: TRBV18
D gene: TRBD1
CDR3 DNA: TGTGCCAGCTCACCCAACAGGGGGGGCGATCAGCCCCAGCATTTT
CDR3 protein: CASSPNRGGDQPQHF

clone size: -
J gene: TRBJ2-7
V gene: TRBV18
D gene: TRBD1
CDR3 DNA: TGTGCCAGCTCACCAGCCGTCGGGACAGGGGTGGACGAGCAGTACTTC
CDR3 protein: CASSPAVGTGVDEQYF

clone size: -
J gene: TRBJ2-3
V gene: TRBV9
D gene: TRBD1
CDR3 DNA: TGTGCCAGCAGCGTAGGGGGACAGGGTACAGATACGCAGTATTTT
CDR3 protein: CASSVGGQGTDTQYF

clone size: -
J gene: TRBJ1-1
V gene: TRBV27
D gene: TRBD1
CDR3 DNA: TGTGCCAGTAAGGGGGCCGGAAGACCGAACACTGAAGCTTTCTTT
CDR3 protein: CASKGAGRPNTEAFF

clone size: -
J gene: TRBJ1-5
V gene: TRBV7-2
D gene: -
CDR3 DNA: TGTGCCAGCAGCTTATTGGGTGTCCGTCAGCCCCAGCATTTT
CDR3 protein: CASSLLGVRQPQHF

clone size: -
J gene: TRBJ2-1
V gene: TRBV5-1
D gene: TRBD1
CDR3 DNA: TGCGCCAGCAGCCTGGGACAGGGGGCCGATGAGCAGTTCTTC
CDR3 protein: CASSLGQGADEQFF

clone size: -
J gene: TRBJ1-4
V gene: TRBV23-1
D gene: -
CDR3 DNA: TGCGCCAGCGGGTTTAATGAAAAACTGTTTTTT
CDR3 protein: CASGFNEKLFF

clone size: -
J gene: TRBJ1-6
V gene: TRBV6-5
D gene: TRBD1
CDR3 DNA: TGTGCCAGCAGTAGGAAACTGACAGGGTCTTCACCCCTCCACTTT
CDR3 protein: CASSRKLTGSSPLHF

clone size: few
J gene: TRBJ1-1
V gene: TRBV5-4
D gene: -
CDR3 DNA: TGTGCCAGCAGCCCGCATTGGGGCGGGGCGAACACTGAAGCTTTCTTT
CDR3 protein: CASSPHWGGANTEAFF

clone size: -
J gene: TRBJ2-3
V gene: TRBV7-2
D gene: -
CDR3 DNA: TGTGCCAGCAGCTTAACGGGATCCCCCGATACGCAGTATTTT
CDR3 protein: CASSLTGSPDTQYF

clone size: few
J gene: TRBJ1-2
V gene: TRBV7-2
D gene: TRBD1
CDR3 DNA: TGTGCCAGCAGCCGACCGGGACAGGGGGCTAATGGCTACACCTTC
CDR3 protein: CASSRPGQGANGYTF

clone size: -
J gene: TRBJ1-2
V gene: TRBV5-1
D gene: TRBD1
CDR3 DNA: TGCGCCAGCAGCTTGGAAGGACAGGGATCCAACTATGGCTACACCTTC
CDR3 protein: CASSLEGQGSNYGYTF

clone size: -
J gene: TRBJ2-1
V gene: TRBV7-3
D gene: -
CDR3 DNA: TGTGCCAGCAGCTTTGGGGGTTTAAATGAGCAGTTCTTC
CDR3 protein: CASSFGGLNEQFF

clone size: -
J gene: TRBJ1-5
V gene: TRBV7-9
D gene: -
CDR3 DNA: TGTGCCAGCAGCTCTGCGACGGGTGACAATCAGCCCCAGCATTTT
CDR3 protein: CASSSATGDNQPQHF

clone size: -
J gene: TRBJ1-1
V gene: TRBV7-6
D gene: -
CDR3 DNA: TGTGCCAGCAGCTTAGGTACAGGGAGAGGCACTGAAGCTTTCTTT
CDR3 protein: CASSLGTGRGTEAFF

clone size: once
J gene: TRBJ2-2
V gene: TRBV5-1
D gene: -
CDR3 DNA: TGCGCCAGCAGCTCGCGGGGGCTAACCGGGGAGCTGTTTTTT
CDR3 protein: CASSSRGLTGELFF

clone size: -
J gene: TRBJ2-7
V gene: TRBV18
D gene: -
CDR3 DNA: TGTGCCAGCTCACCCCAAGCGTCTGCCCCCCTCTACGAGCAGTACTTC
CDR3 protein: CASSPQASAPLYEQYF

clone size: -
J gene: TRBJ1-5
V gene: TRBV7-2
D gene: -
CDR3 DNA: TGTGCCAGCAGCCCTGCTGGACAGCAATATCAGCCCCAGCATTTT
CDR3 protein: CASSPAGQQYQPQHF

clone size: -
J gene: TRBJ1-2
V gene: TRBV5-8
D gene: -
CDR3 DNA: TGTGCCAGCAGCTTGTTGCCAGGATCCCAGCTTGGCTACACCTTC
CDR3 protein: CASSLLPGSQLGYTF

clone size: -
J gene: TRBJ2-2
V gene: TRBV6-1
D gene: -
CDR3 DNA: TGTGCCAGCAGTCGGGGGGCTGGGACCGGGGAGCTGTTTTTT
CDR3 protein: CASSRGAGTGELFF

clone size: -
J gene: TRBJ2-3
V gene: TRBV9
D gene: -
CDR3 DNA: TGTGCCAGCAGCCCCCCCAGTAGCACAGATACGCAGTATTTT
CDR3 protein: CASSPPSSTDTQYF

clone size: -
J gene: TRBJ2-5
V gene: TRBV18
D gene: TRBD2
CDR3 DNA: TGTGCCAGCTCCGTCGTGTCTAGCGGGGGGAGACAAGAGACCCAGTACTTC
CDR3 protein: CASSVVSSGGRQETQYF

clone size: -
J gene: TRBJ1-2
V gene: TRBV6-1
D gene: TRBD1
CDR3 DNA: TGTGCCAGCAGGGGTCCGGGACAGGGGTTTGGCTACACCTTC
CDR3 protein: CASRGPGQGFGYTF

clone size: once
J gene: TRBJ2-1
V gene: TRBV7-8
D gene: TRBD1
CDR3 DNA: TGTGCCAGCAGCAAAGGACAGGGCGGGTTCTACAATGAGCAGTTCTTC
CDR3 protein: CASSKGQGGFYNEQFF

clone size: -
J gene: TRBJ1-2
V gene: TRBV19
D gene: -
CDR3 DNA: TGTGCCAGTAGTAAAGGGACGGACTATGGCTACACCTTC
CDR3 protein: CASSKGTDYGYTF

clone size: -
J gene: TRBJ2-7
V gene: TRBV6-5
D gene: -
CDR3 DNA: TGTGCCAGCAGTTACTCTGGACATCCCCACGAGCAGTACTTC
CDR3 protein: CASSYSGHPHEQYF

clone size: -
J gene: TRBJ2-7
V gene: TRBV6-5
D gene: TRBD1
CDR3 DNA: TGTGCCAGCAGAAAGGGTGCAACAGGGGGTTACGAGCAGTACTTC
CDR3 protein: CASRKGATGGYEQYF

clone size: -
J gene: TRBJ2-4
V gene: TRBV18
D gene: TRBD1
CDR3 DNA: TGTGCCAGCTCACCACCGTGGGGGCAACAGGGGGCGGCCAAAAACATTCAGTACTTC
CDR3 protein: CASSPPWGQQGAAKNIQYF

clone size: -
J gene: TRBJ1-1
V gene: TRBV10-3
D gene: -
CDR3 DNA: TGTGCCATCAGTGAGACCCCCCGGGGGGCCATCTGGCCTGAAGCTTTCTTT
CDR3 protein: CAISETPRGAIWPEAFF

clone size: -
J gene: TRBJ2-7
V gene: TRBV4-1
D gene: TRBD1
CDR3 DNA: TGCGCCAGCAGCCAAGAGGGAGGGACAGGGGTGGTCTACGAGCAGTACTTC
CDR3 protein: CASSQEGGTGVVYEQYF

clone size: -
J gene: TRBJ2-3
V gene: TRBV18
D gene: TRBD2
CDR3 DNA: TGTGCCAGCTCAAGACTAGCGGGGGGGGATACGCAGTATTTT
CDR3 protein: CASSRLAGGDTQYF

clone size: -
J gene: TRBJ1-3
V gene: TRBV9
D gene: -
CDR3 DNA: TGTGCCAGCAGCGTAGTTGGGAACTCTGGAAACACCATATATTTT
CDR3 protein: CASSVVGNSGNTIYF

clone size: -
J gene: TRBJ2-5
V gene: TRBV7-3
D gene: -
CDR3 DNA: TGTGCCAGCAGCTTGGACAGACAAGAGACCCAGTACTTC
CDR3 protein: CASSLDRQETQYF

clone size: -
J gene: TRBJ2-3
V gene: TRBV27
D gene: -
CDR3 DNA: TGTGCCAGCAGTTTGAAAGGGTTCCCAGATACGCAGTATTTT
CDR3 protein: CASSLKGFPDTQYF

clone size: -
J gene: TRBJ2-3
V gene: TRBV18
D gene: TRBD2
CDR3 DNA: TGTGCCAGCTCATCCCCGCGCCGCGTAGCGGGGGCGAGCACAGATACGCAGTATTTT
CDR3 protein: CASSSPRRVAGASTDTQYF

clone size: -
J gene: TRBJ1-5
V gene: TRBV29-1
D gene: -
CDR3 DNA: TGCAGCGTTGAAGAAGGGGGGGGCCAGCCCCAGCATTTT
CDR3 protein: CSVEEGGGQPQHF

clone size: once
J gene: TRBJ2-5
V gene: TRBV5-1
D gene: TRBD1
CDR3 DNA: TGCGCCAGCAGCACCAGGAGACAGGGCCTGGAGACCCAGTACTTC
CDR3 protein: CASSTRRQGLETQYF

clone size: -
J gene: TRBJ1-4
V gene: TRBV5-1
D gene: TRBD1
CDR3 DNA: TGCGCCAGCAGCCCCGGAGGACAGGCTTTTGAAAAACTGTTTTTT
CDR3 protein: CASSPGGQAFEKLFF

clone size: -
J gene: TRBJ1-3
V gene: TRBV9
D gene: TRBD1
CDR3 DNA: TGTGCCAGCAGCGTAGGACAGGGAGAGGGAAACACCATATATTTT
CDR3 protein: CASSVGQGEGNTIYF

clone size: -
J gene: TRBJ2-1
V gene: TRBV10-3
D gene: -
CDR3 DNA: TGTGCCATCAGTGAGTCGAAGGTCTACAATGAGCAGTTCTTC
CDR3 protein: CAISESKVYNEQFF

clone size: -
J gene: TRBJ1-2
V gene: TRBV7-2
D gene: -
CDR3 DNA: TGTGCCAGCAGCTTACCAGACAACGGCTACACCTTC
CDR3 protein: CASSLPDNGYTF

clone size: -
J gene: TRBJ2-7
V gene: TRBV6-1
D gene: TRBD1
CDR3 DNA: TGTGCCAGCTGCCGGGACAGGGGAAGGGAGCAGTACTTC
CDR3 protein: CASCRDRGREQYF

clone size: -
J gene: TRBJ1-1
V gene: TRBV18
D gene: TRBD1
CDR3 DNA: TGTGCCAGCTCACTGGACAGGCTCACTGAAGCTTTCTTT
CDR3 protein: CASSLDRLTEAFF

clone size: -
J gene: TRBJ1-1
V gene: TRBV30
D gene: -
CDR3 DNA: TGTGCCTGGGGGGGGGCGTCTGGGAGAACTTTCTTT
CDR3 protein: CAWGGASGRTFF

clone size: -
J gene: TRBJ1-2
V gene: TRBV10-3
D gene: -
CDR3 DNA: TGTGCCATCAGTGAGTCGGGTCGGGGGAACTATGGCTACACCTTC
CDR3 protein: CAISESGRGNYGYTF

clone size: -
J gene: TRBJ1-5
V gene: TRBV27
D gene: -
CDR3 DNA: TGTGCCAGCAGTTTTTCAGGAATCCAGCCCCAGCATTTT
CDR3 protein: CASSFSGIQPQHF

clone size: -
J gene: TRBJ1-2
V gene: TRBV5-4
D gene: TRBD1
CDR3 DNA: TGTGCCAGCAGCGCACAGGGGGCCGGGTATGGCTACACCTTC
CDR3 protein: CASSAQGAGYGYTF

clone size: -
J gene: TRBJ2-2
V gene: TRBV7-2
D gene: -
CDR3 DNA: TGTGCCAGCAGCTTACAGGGGACCGGGGAGCTGTTTTTT
CDR3 protein: CASSLQGTGELFF

clone size: once
J gene: TRBJ1-2
V gene: TRBV5-6
D gene: -
CDR3 DNA: TGTGCCAGCAGCTTGAATGGTTGGGGATTCCATGGCTACACCTTC
CDR3 protein: CASSLNGWGFHGYTF

clone size: -
J gene: TRBJ2-5
V gene: TRBV19
D gene: TRBD2
CDR3 DNA: TGTGCCAGTAGTATCCTGACTAGCGGGGGAGAGACCCAGTACTTC
CDR3 protein: CASSILTSGGETQYF

clone size: few
J gene: TRBJ2-3
V gene: TRBV11-2
D gene: TRBD2
CDR3 DNA: TGTGCCAGCAGCCCTCAGCGTATTAGCGGGGGAGATACGCAGTATTTT
CDR3 protein: CASSPQRISGGDTQYF